This record looks at one T cell receptor beta chain sequence and its context. Its antigen is undetermined. PCR amplification relied on 60 Vbeta primers (plus 13 Jbeta primers). Sequencing used immunoSEQ multiplex PCR; TCRdb keeps in-frame clones, though not all of them. The sample contains 150,000 to 200,000 clones, around 80% of which appear only once. This sample was taken from a study of cytomegalovirus exposure and HLA in healthy donors. Study-wide points: Later analysis showed TCR association rates varying by HLA locus, highest for DRB1 and lowest for HLA-C. Evidence from a later analysis indicated that most CMV-associated TCR beta chains looked HLA-restricted. Later work showed greater clonal expansion in HLA-associated TCR beta chains than in equally common others.

Germline assignment: CDR1 GTSNPN and CDR2 SVGIG (reference sequence). This CDR3 spans 19 amino acids. V was shortened by 2 bases and J by 2 bases, with 25 bases between the two germline ends. The source material was PBMCs. The receptor was derived from a man aged 18 to 30 in good health and CMV-seronegative. The rearrangement joins TRBV30 to TRBJ2-1; D perhaps matches TRBD2 (6 bases). CDR3 loop: CAWSFFSQGSGRTYNEQFF. The CDR3 coding sequence is TGTGCCTGGAGTTTTTTCTCTCAAGGGTCAGGGAGGACCTACAATGAGCAGTTCTTC.